These 13 T cell receptor beta chains originate from one sample sequenced in a study of sequential checkpoint blockade in melanoma (dated by TCRdb to the late 2010s). This specimen's treatment or condition label, per the study, means: randomized to nivolumab then ipilimumab (arm A) or the reverse (arm B). Library preparation employed the immunoSEQ multiplex PCR assay. Drawn from immuneACCESS, this table holds only the in-frame rearrangements with V and J called that TCRdb kept. Clones are partly lost; checked studies trace under half to an unresolved V gene and leave the rest unexplained. The sample table shows roughly 13,000 clones, and 61% are seen once. The top ten hold about 25% of the sample. The input for sequencing was CD8+ T cells sorted from blood (inferred from file names), taken from a patient given nivolumab and ipilimumab in sequence. These receptors were taken from a human donor with melanoma.

The chain employs TRBV19 and TRBJ2-2; D is possibly TRBD1 (5 bases). There are 14 residues in the CDR3. V was clipped by 6 bases and J by 0 bases, with 8 bases between them. Germline CDR1 and CDR2: LNHDA and SQIVND (reference sequence). DNA of the CDR3: TGTGCCAGTAGAGACAGTCCGAACACCGGGGAGCTGTTTTTT. Encoded protein: CASRDSPNTGELFF.

Only a few counts were recorded for this clone. This chain links TRBV5-1 with TRBJ2-7; 10 bases are a match to TRBD2. The CDR3 covers 15 residues. J lost 3 bases, V lost 3 bases, and 6 bases had no gene match. Germline V gene data show CDR1 as SGHRS and CDR2 as YFSETQ. CDR3 sequence (DNA): TGCGCCAGCAGCTCTACCGGGACTAGCGTCTACGAGCAGTACTTC. Its translation is CASSSTGTSVYEQYF. The full variable domain, rest sourced from reference TRBV5-1 and TRBJ2-7, is KAGVTQTPRYLIKTRGQQVTLSCSPISGHRSVSWYQQTPGQGLQFLFEYFSETQRNKGNFPGRFSGRQFSNSRSEMNVSTLELGDSALYLCASSSTGTSVYEQYFGPGTRLTVT.

This chain connects TRBV6-6 to TRBJ2-7, with TRBD1 matching 10 bases. Germline V CDR1 and CDR2: MNHNY, SVGAGI (reference sequence). V was pared by 7 bases and J by 4 bases, with 10 bases of the junction left unmatched. CDR3 length: 15 residues. CDR3 in DNA: TGTGCCAGCAACGGTCCGGGACAGGGGACATACGAGCAGTACTTC. This encodes CASNGPGQGTYEQYF.

To note about this clone: Within the sample, other DNA sequences also encode this same CDR3. The chain is built from TRBV27 and TRBJ1-1; 7 nucleotides align to TRBD1. Germline trimming cut 1 base from V and 4 bases from J; bases unmatched to any gene: 3. The CDR3 loop spans 14 amino acids. Per the germline V gene, CDR1 is MNHEY and CDR2 is SMNVEV (reference sequence). CDR3 sequence: CASSLLAGGTEAFF. For the CDR3, the DNA is TGTGCCAGCAGTTTATTGGCAGGGGGCACTGAAGCTTTCTTT.

The chain joins TRBV5-4 to TRBJ1-4; 11 bases match TRBD1. J lost 6 bases, V lost 4 bases, and 5 bases had no gene match. The CDR3 loop spans 15 amino acids. Germline lookup yields CDR1 SGHNT and CDR2 YYREEE (reference sequence). The CDR3 here is CASSARTGGDEKLFF. CDR3 nucleotides: TGTGCCAGCAGCGCACGGACAGGGGGCGATGAAAAACTGTTTTTT.

V gene TRBV7-3 combines with J gene TRBJ2-7, with D perhaps TRBD1 (6 bases). This CDR3 contains 15 residues. The germline V gene encodes CDR1 SGHTA and CDR2 FQGTGA. V was clipped by 4 bases and J by 3 bases, with 16 bases between them. CDR3 in DNA: TGTGCCAGCAGCTCCCCAGGACAGAGGGGCTACGAGCAGTACTTC. The encoded protein is CASSSPGQRGYEQYF. Looking up the rest from reference TRBV7-3 and TRBJ2-7 gives the full variable domain: GAGVSQTPSNKVTEKGKYVELRCDPISGHTALYWYRQSLGQGPEFLIYFQGTGAADDSGLPNDRFFAVRPEGSVSTLKIQRTERGDSAVYLCASSSPGQRGYEQYFGPGTRLTVT.

The chain recombines TRBV2 with TRBJ1-2, with 9 bases lining up with TRBD1. Germline trimming cut 8 bases from V and 4 bases from J; bases unmatched to any gene: 11. This CDR3 has 15 residues. The germline CDR1 and CDR2 sequences are SNHLY and FYNNEI. In nucleotides, the CDR3 is TGTGCCAGCCTCTGGACAGGGGAAGTGGCCTATGGCTACACCTTC. It specifies CASLWTGEVAYGYTF.

The chain combines TRBV27 with TRBJ1-1; 7 bases line up with TRBD1. Germline V gene lookup returns CDR1 MNHEY and CDR2 SMNVEV (reference sequence). The CDR3 is 16 amino acids. After removal of 8 bases from V and 1 base from J, the junction contained 13 bases not matched to a gene. Written as DNA, the CDR3 is TGTGCCAGCGCCTCTCTAACAGGGGATGGGAACACTGAAGCTTTCTTT. Translation gives CASASLTGDGNTEAFF.

This clone was found a few times. This chain joins TRBV7-8 and TRBJ2-3; the D gene is possibly TRBD2 (6 bases). Germline CDR1 SGHVS, CDR2 FQNEAQ. This CDR3 spans 12 amino acids. Here the CDR3 reads CDWGDSTDTQYF. CDR3 DNA sequence: TGTGACTGGGGGGATAGCACAGATACGCAGTATTTT.

This clone has just a few counts. The chain has TRBV6-4 and TRBJ2-7; the D gene is possibly TRBD1 (6 bases). This CDR3 contains 14 residues. The V end lost 4 bases, the J end lost 2 bases, and 12 bases lay between the germline ends. Germline CDR1 reads MRHNA; CDR2 reads SNTAGT. The CDR3 reads CASSVQGNTYEQYF. CDR3 sequence (DNA): TGTGCCAGCAGTGTTCAGGGGAACACCTACGAGCAGTACTTC.

The rearrangement links TRBV27 to TRBJ2-2; the D gene is possibly TRBD2 (6 bases). CDR3 length equals 16 residues. V was trimmed by 3 bases and J by 6 bases, leaving 17 bases between them. Germline V gene sequence: CDR1 MNHEY, CDR2 SMNVEV (reference sequence). CDR3 loop: CASSFIGGSGAGELFF. CDR3 nucleotide sequence: TGTGCCAGCAGTTTTATCGGGGGTTCGGGCGCCGGGGAGCTGTTTTTT.

This chain links TRBV6-4 with TRBJ1-1, with D tentatively TRBD1 (5 bases). This CDR3 spans 13 amino acids. Trimming pared 6 bases from V and 2 bases from J, leaving 10 bases between. The germline gives CDR1 MRHNA, CDR2 SNTAGT. CDR3 protein: CASSRQSNTEAFF. DNA of the CDR3: TGTGCCAGCAGCCGACAGAGCAACACTGAAGCTTTCTTT.

The J gene is TRBJ2-5, the V gene TRBV7-6, with TRBD2 matching 8 bases. The J call may be faulty, since TRBJ2-7 better matches the DNA end. This CDR3 has 14 residues. Germline lookup yields CDR1 SGHVS and CDR2 FNYEAQ. The CDR3 spells CASSLGGGNYEQYF. Written as DNA, the CDR3 is TGTGCCAGCAGCTTAGGCGGGGGGAACTACGAGCAGTACTTC.